These 11 T cell receptor beta chains came from one sample sequenced in a study of cytomegalovirus exposure and HLA in healthy donors. PCR used 60 Vbeta primers and 13 Jbeta primers. Libraries were prepared by immunoSEQ multiplex PCR; TCRdb keeps only in-frame clonotypes and omits some of them. The sample holds about 160,000 clones, roughly 79% seen once. Sequencing was done on a sample of PBMCs. Every receptor here comes from a woman aged 45-65 years in good health and CMV-seronegative.

The V and J genes are TRBV18 and TRBJ2-2, with D perhaps TRBD1 (5 bases). The CDR3 covers 15 residues. Germline CDR1 KGHSH, CDR2 LQKENI. V dropped 4 bases and J dropped 6 bases, with 15 bases sitting between them. CDR3 sequence reads: CASSRQRLGAGELFF. The CDR3 bases are TGTGCCAGCTCACGACAGAGGCTGGGTGCCGGGGAGCTGTTTTTT.

This chain uses TRBV5-1 with TRBJ1-1; no definite D call. This CDR3 spans 16 amino acids. Germline V lookup: CDR1 SGHRS, CDR2 YFSETQ. Trimming removed 4 bases from V and 1 base from J, with 17 bases in between. This chain's CDR3 is CASSLGARSENTEAFF. The DNA for the CDR3 is TGCGCCAGCAGCCTGGGCGCAAGAAGTGAGAACACTGAAGCTTTCTTT.

The rearrangement joins TRBV7-9 to TRBJ2-2; D is perhaps TRBD1 (5 bases). Trimming shortened V by 3 bases and J by 6 bases, and 14 bases separated the two germline ends. Germline loops: CDR1 SEHNR, CDR2 FQNEAQ (reference sequence). The CDR3 totals 15 residues. CDR3 in amino acids: CASSFDSVGAGELFF. The CDR3 DNA follows: TGTGCCAGCAGCTTTGACAGCGTGGGTGCCGGGGAGCTGTTTTTT.

The V call is TRBV7-8, the J call TRBJ2-3; no firm D call. In germline, CDR1 is SGHVS, CDR2 FQNEAQ. The V and J ends lost 7 bases and 7 bases respectively, with 21 bases between them. This CDR3 is built from 15 residues. DNA for the CDR3: TGTGCCAGCACATGGGTCGGTCTAAACAGTTATACGCAGTATTTT. It translates to CASTWVGLNSYTQYF.

This chain links TRBV5-1 with TRBJ2-5; 8 bases are a match to TRBD2. The CDR3 loop spans 13 amino acids. Germline CDR1 SGHRS, CDR2 YFSETQ. The junction had 1 base not matched to a gene; V was cut back by 1 base and J by 5 bases. The DNA of the CDR3 is TGCGCCAGCAGCTTGACGGGAGGGGAGACCCAGTACTTC. The encoded protein is CASSLTGGETQYF.

The chain is built from TRBV18 and TRBJ2-7; D uncertain. CDR3 length: 12 amino acids. The germline V and J ends were trimmed by 4 bases and 6 bases, with 10 bases remaining between them. In germline, CDR1 is KGHSH, CDR2 LQKENI. Here the CDR3 reads CASSHSLGEQYF. The CDR3 nucleotides are TGTGCCAGCTCACATTCACTCGGCGAGCAGTACTTC.

V is TRBV9 and J is TRBJ1-6; no reliable D call. Trimming took 4 bases from V and 7 from J, leaving 9 bases between them. The CDR3 consists of 13 residues. Germline V gene data show CDR1 as SGDLS and CDR2 as YYNGEE. The CDR3 sequence is CASSLDWNSPLHF. The DNA of the CDR3 is TGTGCCAGCAGCCTCGACTGGAATTCACCCCTCCACTTT.

The V call is TRBV10-2, the J call TRBJ2-3, with a tentative D call TRBD1 (5 bases). Germline V gene sequence: CDR1 WSHSY, CDR2 SAAADI. CDR3 length: 13 amino acids. The V end was cut by 6 bases, the J end by 5 bases, with 12 bases between. This chain's CDR3 is CASSGQSGDTQYF. CDR3 DNA sequence: TGCGCCAGCAGCGGACAATCGGGAGATACGCAGTATTTT.

The genes are TRBV18 and TRBJ2-1; 8 bases match TRBD1. After removal of 3 bases from V and 0 bases from J, the junction contained 7 bases not matched to a gene. There are 17 residues in the CDR3. Germline values: CDR1 KGHSH, CDR2 LQKENI. This CDR3 reads CASSPRGTGGSYNEQFF. DNA for the CDR3: TGTGCCAGCTCACCCAGAGGGACAGGTGGCTCCTACAATGAGCAGTTCTTC.

V and J are TRBV29-1 and TRBJ2-3; TRBD1 matches at 11 bases. CDR1 and CDR2 from the germline V gene are SQVTM and ANQGSEA. The CDR3 consists of 13 residues. The junction had 10 bases not matched to a gene; V was cut back by 6 bases and J by 11 bases. CDR3 in DNA: TGCAGCGTCCCGGGACAGGGGGGGAATGGGCAGTATTTT. As protein: CSVPGQGGNGQYF.

This clone came up a few times. This sequence joins TRBV10-3 and TRBJ1-1; TRBD1 aligns across 9 bases. Germline assignment: CDR1 ENHRY and CDR2 SYGVKD. After removal of 5 bases from V and 7 bases from J, the junction contained 8 bases not matched to a gene. This CDR3 spans 14 amino acids. CDR3 sequence: CAISWTGEMSEAFF. The CDR3 bases are TGTGCCATCAGTTGGACAGGGGAGATGAGTGAAGCTTTCTTT.